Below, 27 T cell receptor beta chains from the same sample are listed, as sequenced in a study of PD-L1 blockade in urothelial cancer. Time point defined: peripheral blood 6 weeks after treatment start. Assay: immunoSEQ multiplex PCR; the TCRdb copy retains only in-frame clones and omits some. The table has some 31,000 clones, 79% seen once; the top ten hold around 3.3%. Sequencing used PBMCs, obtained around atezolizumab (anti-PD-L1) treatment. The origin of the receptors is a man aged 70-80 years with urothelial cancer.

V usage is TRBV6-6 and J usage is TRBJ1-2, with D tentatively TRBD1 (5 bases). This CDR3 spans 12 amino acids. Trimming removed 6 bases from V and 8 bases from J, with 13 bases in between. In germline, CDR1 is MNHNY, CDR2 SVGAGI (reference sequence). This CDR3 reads CASRAGGGGYTF. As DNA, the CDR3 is TGTGCCAGCAGAGCCGGGGGGGGAGGCTACACCTTC.

CDR3: CASSLATGPAGGNTEAFF. The CDR3 DNA follows: TGTGCCAGCAGCTTAGCGACGGGGCCGGCGGGGGGGAACACTGAAGCTTTCTTT. V gene TRBV7-6 combines with J gene TRBJ1-1; weak D call: TRBD1 (5 bases). The CDR3 runs 18 residues. V was cut by 0 bases and J by 1 base, with 18 bases left in between. The germline CDR1 and CDR2 sequences are SGHVS and FNYEAQ. Looking up the rest from reference TRBV7-6 and TRBJ1-1 gives the full variable domain: GAGVSQSPRYKVTKRGQDVALRCDPISGHVSLYWYRQALGQGPEFLTYFNYEAQQDKSGLPNDRFSAERPEGSISTLTIQRTEQRDSAMYRCASSLATGPAGGNTEAFFGQGTRLTVV.

CDR3 region: CASSRQGVTQYF. The CDR3 DNA sequence: TGTGCCAGCAGCCGACAGGGGGTGACCCAGTACTTC. The rearrangement uses TRBV5-6 and TRBJ2-5, with 9 bases aligning to TRBD1. Trimming cost V 4 bases and J 7 bases; bases outside gene matches: 2. Germline V gene lookup returns CDR1 SGHDT and CDR2 YYEEEE. The CDR3 is made up of 12 amino acids.

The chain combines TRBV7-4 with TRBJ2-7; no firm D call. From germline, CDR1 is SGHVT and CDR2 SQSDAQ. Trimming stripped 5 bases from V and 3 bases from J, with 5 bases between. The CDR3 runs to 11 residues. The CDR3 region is CASSPVYEQYF. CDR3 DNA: TGTGCCAGCAGCCCGGTCTACGAGCAGTACTTC.

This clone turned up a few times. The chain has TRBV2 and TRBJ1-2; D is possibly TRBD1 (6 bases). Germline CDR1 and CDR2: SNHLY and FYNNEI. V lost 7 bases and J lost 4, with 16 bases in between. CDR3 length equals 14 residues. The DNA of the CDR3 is TGTGCCAGCAAAAGGACAGAAAACCTCTATGGCTACACCTTC. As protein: CASKRTENLYGYTF.

CDR3 loop: CASSPTSGSWETQYF. The CDR3 coding sequence is TGTGCCAGCAGCCCGACTAGCGGGAGTTGGGAGACCCAGTACTTC. V and J are TRBV7-3 and TRBJ2-5, with 12 bases aligning to TRBD2. V was pared by 5 bases and J by 5 bases, with 6 bases of the junction left unmatched. Germline V CDR1 and CDR2: SGHTA, FQGTGA. The CDR3 loop spans 15 amino acids.

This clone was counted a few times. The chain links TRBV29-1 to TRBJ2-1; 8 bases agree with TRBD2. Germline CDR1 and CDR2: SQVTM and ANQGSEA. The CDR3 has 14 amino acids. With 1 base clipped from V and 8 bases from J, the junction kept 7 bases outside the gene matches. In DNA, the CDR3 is TGCAGCGTTGAAGGGCCCGGGAGGGACTATGAGCAGTTCTTC. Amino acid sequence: CSVEGPGRDYEQFF.

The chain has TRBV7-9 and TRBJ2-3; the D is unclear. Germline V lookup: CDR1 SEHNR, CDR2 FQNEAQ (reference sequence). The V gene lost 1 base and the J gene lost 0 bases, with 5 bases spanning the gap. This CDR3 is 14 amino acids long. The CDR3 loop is CASSLDGSTDTQYF. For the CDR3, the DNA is TGTGCCAGCAGCTTAGACGGGAGCACAGATACGCAGTATTTT.

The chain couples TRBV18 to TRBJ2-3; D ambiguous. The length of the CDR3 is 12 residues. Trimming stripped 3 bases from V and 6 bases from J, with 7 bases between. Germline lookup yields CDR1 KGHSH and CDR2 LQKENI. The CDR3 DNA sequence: TGTGCCAGCTCACCTTCCCGGGATACGCAGTATTTT. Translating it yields CASSPSRDTQYF.

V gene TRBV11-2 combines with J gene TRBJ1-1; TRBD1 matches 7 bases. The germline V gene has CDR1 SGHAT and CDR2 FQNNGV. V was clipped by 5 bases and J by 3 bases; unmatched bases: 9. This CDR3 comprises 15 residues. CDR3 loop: CASSPLTGKDTEAFF. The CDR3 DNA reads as TGTGCCAGCAGCCCCCTGACAGGGAAGGACACTGAAGCTTTCTTT. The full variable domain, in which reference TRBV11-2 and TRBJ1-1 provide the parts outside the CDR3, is EAGVAQSPRYKIIEKRQSVAFWCNPISGHATLYWYQQILGQGPKLLIQFQNNGVVDDSQLPKDRFSAERLKGVDSTLKIQPAKLEDSAVYLCASSPLTGKDTEAFFGQGTRLTVV.

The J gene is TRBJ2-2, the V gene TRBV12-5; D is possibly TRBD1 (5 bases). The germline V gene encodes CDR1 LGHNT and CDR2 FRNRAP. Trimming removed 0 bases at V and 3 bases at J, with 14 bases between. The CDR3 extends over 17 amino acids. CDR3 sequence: CASGLVVAGIDTGELFF. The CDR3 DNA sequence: TGTGCTAGTGGTTTGGTAGTTGCAGGGATAGACACCGGGGAGCTGTTTTTT.

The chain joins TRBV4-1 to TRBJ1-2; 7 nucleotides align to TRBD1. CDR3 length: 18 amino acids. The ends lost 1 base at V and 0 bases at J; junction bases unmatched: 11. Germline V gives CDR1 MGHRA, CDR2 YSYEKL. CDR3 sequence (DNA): TGCGCCAGCAGCCAAGCCGCAGACAGGGTTCGAGCTAACTATGGCTACACCTTC. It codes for CASSQAADRVRANYGYTF.

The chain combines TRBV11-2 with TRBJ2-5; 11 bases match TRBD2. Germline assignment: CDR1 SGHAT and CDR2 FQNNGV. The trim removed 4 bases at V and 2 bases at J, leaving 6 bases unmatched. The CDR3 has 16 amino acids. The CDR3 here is CASSWPGLAEQETQYF. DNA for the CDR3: TGTGCCAGCAGCTGGCCGGGACTAGCGGAGCAAGAGACCCAGTACTTC.

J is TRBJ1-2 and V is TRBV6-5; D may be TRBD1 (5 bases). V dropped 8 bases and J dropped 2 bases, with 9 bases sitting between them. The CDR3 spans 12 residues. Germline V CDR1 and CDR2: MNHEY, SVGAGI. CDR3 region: CASETANYGYTF. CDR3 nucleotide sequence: TGTGCCAGCGAGACAGCAAACTATGGCTACACCTTC.

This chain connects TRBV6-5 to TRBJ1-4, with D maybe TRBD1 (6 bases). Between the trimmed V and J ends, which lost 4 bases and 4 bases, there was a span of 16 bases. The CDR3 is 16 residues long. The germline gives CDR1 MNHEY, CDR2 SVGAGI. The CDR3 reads CASSSGGAGFNEKLFF. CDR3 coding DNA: TGTGCCAGCAGTTCGGGGGGCGCCGGGTTTAATGAAAAACTGTTTTTT.

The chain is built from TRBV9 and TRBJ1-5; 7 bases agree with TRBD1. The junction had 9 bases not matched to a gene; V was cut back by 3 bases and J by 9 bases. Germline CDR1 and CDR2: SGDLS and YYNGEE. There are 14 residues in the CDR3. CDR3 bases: TGTGCCAGCAGCGCCCTGACAGGGCCCGGGCCCCAGCATTTT. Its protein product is CASSALTGPGPQHF.

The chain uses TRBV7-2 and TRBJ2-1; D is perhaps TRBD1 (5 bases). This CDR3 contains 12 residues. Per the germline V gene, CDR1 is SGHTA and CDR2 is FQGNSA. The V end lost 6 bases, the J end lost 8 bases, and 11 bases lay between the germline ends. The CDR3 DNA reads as TGTGCCAGCAGTTCTCAGGGTTATGAGCAGTTCTTC. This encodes CASSSQGYEQFF.

CDR3 DNA: TGTGCCAGTAGTAGAGGACAGGGGAGATCCTACGAGCAGTACTTC. This gives the protein CASSRGQGRSYEQYF. This chain joins TRBV19 and TRBJ2-7, with 9 bases that match TRBD1. CDR3 length equals 15 residues. Unmatched junction bases numbered 5, after V lost 4 bases and J lost 1 base. The V gene's germline CDR1 is LNHDA and CDR2 SQIVND (reference sequence).

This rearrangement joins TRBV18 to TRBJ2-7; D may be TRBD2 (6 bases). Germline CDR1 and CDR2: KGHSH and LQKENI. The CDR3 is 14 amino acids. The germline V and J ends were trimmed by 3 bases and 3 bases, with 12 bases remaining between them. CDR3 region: CASSPGASDYEQYF. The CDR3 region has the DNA TGTGCCAGCTCACCCGGGGCTAGCGACTACGAGCAGTACTTC.

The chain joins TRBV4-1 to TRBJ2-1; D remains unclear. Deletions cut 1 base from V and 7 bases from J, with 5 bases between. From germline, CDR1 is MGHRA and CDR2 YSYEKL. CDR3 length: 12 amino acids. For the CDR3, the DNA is TGCGCCAGCAGCCAAGTCGGTAATGAGCAGTTCTTC. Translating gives CASSQVGNEQFF.

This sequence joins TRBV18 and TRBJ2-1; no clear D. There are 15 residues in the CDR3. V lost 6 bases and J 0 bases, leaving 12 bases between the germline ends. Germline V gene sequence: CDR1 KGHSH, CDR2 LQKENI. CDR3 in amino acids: CASSQESSSYNEQFF. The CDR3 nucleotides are TGTGCCAGCTCTCAAGAGAGTAGCTCCTACAATGAGCAGTTCTTC.

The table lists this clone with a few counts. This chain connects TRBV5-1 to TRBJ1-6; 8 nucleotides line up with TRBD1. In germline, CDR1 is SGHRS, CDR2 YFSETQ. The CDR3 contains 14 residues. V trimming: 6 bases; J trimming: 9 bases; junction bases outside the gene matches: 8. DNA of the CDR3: TGCGCCAGCACGCTGGACAGGGAAAGTTCACCCCTCCACTTT. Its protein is CASTLDRESSPLHF.

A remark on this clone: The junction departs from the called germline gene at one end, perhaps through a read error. For the CDR3, the DNA is TGTGCCAGCAGTGAGTTGTGGAGGGCACAGAACGCTGAAGCTTTCTTT. Translation gives CASSELWRAQNAEAFF. The chain has TRBV2 and TRBJ1-1; D unclear. This CDR3 has 16 residues. Germline assignment: CDR1 SNHLY and CDR2 FYNNEI.

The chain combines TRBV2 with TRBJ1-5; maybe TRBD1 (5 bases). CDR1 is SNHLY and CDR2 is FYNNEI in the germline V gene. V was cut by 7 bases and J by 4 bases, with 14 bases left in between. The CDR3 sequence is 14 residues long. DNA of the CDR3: TGTGCCAGCAATTTCAGGGAAGGTAATCAGCCCCAGCATTTT. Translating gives CASNFREGNQPQHF.

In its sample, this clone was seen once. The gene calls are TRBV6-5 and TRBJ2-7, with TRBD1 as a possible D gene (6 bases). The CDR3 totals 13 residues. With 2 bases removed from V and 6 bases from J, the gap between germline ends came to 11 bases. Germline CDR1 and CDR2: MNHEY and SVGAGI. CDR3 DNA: TGTGCCAGCAGTTACCACCGGGACACCGAGCAGTACTTC. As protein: CASSYHRDTEQYF.

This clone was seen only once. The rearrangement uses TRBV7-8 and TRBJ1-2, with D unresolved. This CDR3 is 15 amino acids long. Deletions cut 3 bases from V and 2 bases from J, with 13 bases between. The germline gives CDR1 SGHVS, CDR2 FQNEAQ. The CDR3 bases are TGTGCCAGCAGCTTTTACTTGACATTGAACTATGGCTACACCTTC. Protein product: CASSFYLTLNYGYTF.

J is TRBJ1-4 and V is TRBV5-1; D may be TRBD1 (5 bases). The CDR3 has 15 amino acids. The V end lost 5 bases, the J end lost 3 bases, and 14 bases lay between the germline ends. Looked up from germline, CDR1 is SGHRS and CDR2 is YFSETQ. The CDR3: CASRIGAGSNEKLFF. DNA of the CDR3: TGCGCCAGCAGAATTGGAGCAGGGTCTAATGAAAAACTGTTTTTT.